This T cell receptor beta chain came from a study of radiotherapy plus CTLA-4 blockade in lung cancer. Study-level background: Among enrolled patients, less than 20% responded and roughly 31% achieved disease control.

Chemo-refractory metastatic non-small-cell lung cancer patients were treated with focal radiation plus CTLA-4 blockade with ipilimumab. TCRdb keeps only in-frame clones here, not all; method: immunoSEQ multiplex PCR. The data contain some 49,000 clones, 70% to 90% of them singletons. Study-level points and caveats: Increased serum interferon-beta after radiation also reportedly predicted response strongly. Tumor-origin TCR clones grew in blood after radiotherapy plus ipilimumab.

This clone was seen more than once but under ten times. Its antigen is unknown. The CDR3 extends over 16 amino acids. Trimming pared 3 bases from V and 4 bases from J, leaving 18 bases between. Per germline, CDR1 MDHEN and CDR2 SYDVKM. This sample comprised peripheral blood, obtained from a patient treated with radiotherapy plus ipilimumab. V usage is TRBV28 and J usage is TRBJ1-1, with D possibly matching TRBD1 (5 bases). This receptor was obtained from a human donor with non-small cell lung cancer whose response to radiotherapy plus ipilimumab could not be evaluated. CDR3 protein: CASSLSISGVSTEAFF. CDR3 in DNA: TGTGCCAGCAGTTTGTCTATCTCGGGGGTGAGCACTGAAGCTTTCTTT.